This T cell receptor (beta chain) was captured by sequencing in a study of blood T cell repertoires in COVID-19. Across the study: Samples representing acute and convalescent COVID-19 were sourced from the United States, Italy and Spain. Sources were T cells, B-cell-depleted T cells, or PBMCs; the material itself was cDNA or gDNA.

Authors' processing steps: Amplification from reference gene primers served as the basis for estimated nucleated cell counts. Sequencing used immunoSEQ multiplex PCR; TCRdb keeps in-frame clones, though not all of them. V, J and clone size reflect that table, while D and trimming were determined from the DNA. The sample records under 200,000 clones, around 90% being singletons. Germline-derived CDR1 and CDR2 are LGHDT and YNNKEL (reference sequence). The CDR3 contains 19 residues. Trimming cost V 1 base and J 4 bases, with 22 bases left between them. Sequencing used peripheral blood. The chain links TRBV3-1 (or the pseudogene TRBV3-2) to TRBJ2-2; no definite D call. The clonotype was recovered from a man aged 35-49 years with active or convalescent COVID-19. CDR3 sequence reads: CASSQVINFLSQLTGELFF. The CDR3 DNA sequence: TGTGCCAGCAGCCAAGTAATAAACTTTCTAAGCCAACTCACCGGGGAGCTGTTTTTT.